Included here is one T cell receptor (beta chain) sequence, with context. Antigen specificity is unknown. Germline lookup yields CDR1 DFQATT and CDR2 SNEGSKA (reference sequence). This CDR3 is built from 14 residues. V gave up 0 bases and J gave up 5 bases; unmatched junction bases: 5. These data originate in a study of blood T cells in healthy people across ages. Whole-study findings and limits: When set beside aged donors, long-lived donors presented more naive CD4+ cells and higher diversity.

Primed by a sample-barcoded 5' primer and a J-beta primer mix, a second PCR proceeded for about 6 to 12 cycles. TCRdb analysed the 5' RACE reads with MiXCR anew, one entry per CDR3 protein. This sample has under 700,000 distinct CDR3 sequences; approximately 25% occur once, and the top ten carry 8.7%. Each of the donors had roughly 9.1 milliliters of peripheral blood drawn into EDTA-treated Vacutainer tubes. The sample also formed part of further work on T cells of mothers and their children. That study adds: A handful of children, together with their three healthy Caucasian mothers, made up the donors.

The clonotype originates from a boy aged 5-17 years in good health. Specimen: blood. The chain is built from TRBV20-1 and TRBJ2-5; 8 bases map to TRBD2. The CDR3 DNA follows: TGCAGTGCTAGAGATGCGGGGGGTGGGGAGACCCAGTACTTC. This translates into CSARDAGGGETQYF.